The 4 T cell receptor beta chains below were found in one sample sequenced in a study of T cell responses to AZD1222 COVID-19 vaccine. Generated by immunoSEQ multiplex PCR, the TCRdb table keeps only in-frame clones and is missing some. Here the sample spans more than 150,000 clones, 85% to 90% being singletons. The specimen comprised peripheral blood, sampled 28 days after the second AZD1222 dose. All receptors derive from an adult who received the AZD1222 COVID-19 vaccine.

The chain uses TRBV2 and TRBJ2-1; D gene ambiguous. V was shortened by 8 bases and J by 0 bases, with 14 bases between the two germline ends. Germline V gene lookup returns CDR1 SNHLY and CDR2 FYNNEI. This CDR3 has 15 amino acids. The CDR3 loop reads CASRRYLSSYNEQFF. DNA for the CDR3: TGTGCCAGCCGGCGCTACCTAAGCTCCTACAATGAGCAGTTCTTC.

V is TRBV7-2 and J is TRBJ2-3; weak D call: TRBD2 (5 bases). Trimming removed 3 bases at V and 3 bases at J, with 10 bases between. Germline assignment: CDR1 SGHTA and CDR2 FQGNSA. The CDR3 has 14 amino acids. CDR3 protein: CASSLVGRTDTQYF. DNA for the CDR3: TGTGCCAGCAGCTTGGTAGGGAGAACAGATACGCAGTATTTT.

This chain links TRBV7-2 with TRBJ2-3; the D is unclear. V was clipped by 1 base and J by 0 bases, with 11 bases between them. CDR3 length: 16 amino acids. CDR1 and CDR2 (germline): SGHTA, FQGNSA. The CDR3 spells CASSLEVAISTDTQYF. In nucleotides, the CDR3 is TGTGCCAGCAGCTTAGAGGTAGCAATCAGCACAGATACGCAGTATTTT.

This chain connects TRBV7-2 to TRBJ2-3; D call uncertain. From germline, CDR1 is SGHTA and CDR2 FQGNSA. This CDR3 comprises 13 residues. Trimming removed 5 bases at V and 2 bases at J, with 8 bases between. Here the CDR3 DNA reads TGTGCCAGCAGCCTACTGTACACAGATACGCAGTATTTT. Protein: CASSLLYTDTQYF.